The 3 T cell receptor beta chains given below trace back to one sample, sequenced in a study of identifying expanded T cells in peripheral blood. Here immunoSEQ multiplex PCR was the method, and the copy in TCRdb shows in-frame clones only, minus some. The sample lists 90,000 to 120,000 clones, 75% to 90% occurring once. The specimen was blood. Receptors were obtained from a person between 18 and 70 years old in good health.

Remarks on this clone: This sample includes further DNA sequences coding for the same CDR3. The genes are TRBV7-9 and TRBJ2-3, with D possibly matching TRBD2 (7 bases). The germline CDR1 and CDR2 sequences are SEHNR and FQNEAQ (reference sequence). V lost 5 bases and J 0 bases, leaving 12 bases between the germline ends. This CDR3 spans 15 amino acids. The CDR3 spells CASSLRGASTDTQYF. Here the CDR3 DNA reads TGTGCCAGCAGCCTCCGGGGGGCGAGCACAGATACGCAGTATTTT.

Written as DNA, the CDR3 is TGTGCCAGCAGTCTTTCCGTTAACACTGAAGCTTTCTTT. This translates into CASSLSVNTEAFF. The chain combines TRBV27 with TRBJ1-1; D unclear. The germline V and J ends were trimmed by 5 bases and 2 bases, with 9 bases remaining between them. Germline values: CDR1 MNHEY, CDR2 SMNVEV (reference sequence). CDR3 length equals 13 residues.

The chain uses TRBV7-6 and TRBJ2-3; tentatively, D is TRBD2 (5 bases). Germline CDR1 reads SGHVS; CDR2 reads FNYEAQ. Trimming cost V 5 bases and J 2 bases, with 11 bases left between them. CDR3 length: 14 residues. DNA of the CDR3: TGTGCCAGCAGCGAGGCGGGCAACACAGATACGCAGTATTTT. Protein: CASSEAGNTDTQYF.